The entry below gives a single TCR beta chain sequence along with its context. This sample is drawn from a study of control samples from healthy donors and cancer patients. Method: immunoSEQ multiplex PCR; TCRdb's copy keeps in-frame clones and lacks some. The repertoire consists of around 40,000 clones, with around 90% occurring once and the leading ten covering roughly 22%. The CDR3 length is 17 residues. Germline CDR1 SEHNR, CDR2 FQNEAQ (reference sequence). Trimming removed 6 bases from V and 1 base from J; junction bases left unmatched: 13. Sequencing was carried out using PBMCs. The source of this sequence is a woman between 40 and 55 years old with head and neck cancer. The rearrangement links TRBV7-9 to TRBJ2-7, with TRBD2 matching over 9 bases. The CDR3 bases are TGTGCCAGCAGTTTACGGAGCGGGGGGTTTCGGTCCTACGAGCAGTACTTC. Encoded protein: CASSLRSGGFRSYEQYF.